Listed here is a single T cell receptor (beta chain). This sample was taken from a study of T cells in Graves' hyperthyroidism and ophthalmopathy. Hyperthyroidism was newly diagnosed in patients aged 18 to 65 (duration under 2 months). RNA transcripts provided the source from which TCR beta CDR3 regions were amplified. The primer set for the first-round RT-PCR of the TCR CDR3 was HTBI. Each CDR3 protein gets one entry after TCRdb re-called the multiplex PCR reads with MiXCR. The data show hundreds of thousands of distinct CDR3 sequences, 46% seen once. Sequencing used peripheral blood or thyroid tissue (not recorded which). The origin of this receptor is a woman between 18 and 29 years old with Graves' hyperthyroidism.

CDR3 sequence: CASSDPPLRANYGYTF. The CDR3 DNA is TGTGCCAGCAGCGACCCACCACTCCGGGCCAACTATGGCTACACCTTC. The chain joins TRBV2 to TRBJ1-2; D is undetermined. The CDR3 length is 16 residues. Germline V gene sequence: CDR1 SNHLY, CDR2 FYNNEI. The V and J ends lost 6 bases and 2 bases respectively, with 19 bases between them.